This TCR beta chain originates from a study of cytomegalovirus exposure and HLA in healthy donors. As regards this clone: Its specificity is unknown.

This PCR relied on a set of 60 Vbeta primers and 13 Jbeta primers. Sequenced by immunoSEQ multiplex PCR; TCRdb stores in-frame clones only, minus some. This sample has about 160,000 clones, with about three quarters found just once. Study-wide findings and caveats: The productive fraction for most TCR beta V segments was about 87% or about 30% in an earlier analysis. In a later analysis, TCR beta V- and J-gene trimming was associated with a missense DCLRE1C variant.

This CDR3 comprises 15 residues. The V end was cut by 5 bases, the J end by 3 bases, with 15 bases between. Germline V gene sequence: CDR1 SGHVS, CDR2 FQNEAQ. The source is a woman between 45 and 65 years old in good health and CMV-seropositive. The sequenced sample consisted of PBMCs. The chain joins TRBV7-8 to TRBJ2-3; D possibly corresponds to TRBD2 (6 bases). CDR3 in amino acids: CASSRRVGRTDTQYF. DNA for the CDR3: TGTGCCAGCAGCCGGAGGGTAGGCCGAACAGATACGCAGTATTTT.